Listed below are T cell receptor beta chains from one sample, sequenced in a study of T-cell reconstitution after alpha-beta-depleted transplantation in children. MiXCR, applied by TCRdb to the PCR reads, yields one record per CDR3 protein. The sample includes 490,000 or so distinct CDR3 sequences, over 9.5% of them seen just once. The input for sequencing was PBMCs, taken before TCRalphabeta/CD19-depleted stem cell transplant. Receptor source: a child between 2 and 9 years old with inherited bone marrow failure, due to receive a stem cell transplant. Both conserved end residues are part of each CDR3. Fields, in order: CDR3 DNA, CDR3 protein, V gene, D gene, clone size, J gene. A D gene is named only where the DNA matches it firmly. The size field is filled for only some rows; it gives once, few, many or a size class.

cdr3_nt: TGTGCCAGCAGCCCGCCTACCGGGCGCGCCTACAATGAGCAGTTCTTC; cdr3_aa: CASSPPTGRAYNEQFF; v_call: TRBV9; d_call: -; clone_size: few; j_call: TRBJ2-1
cdr3_nt: TGTGCCAGCAGCGTACAGGGGGCTGGCACAGATACGCAGTATTTT; cdr3_aa: CASSVQGAGTDTQYF; v_call: TRBV9; d_call: TRBD1; clone_size: few; j_call: TRBJ2-3
cdr3_nt: TGTGCCATCAGGAGCGGGACCTACGAGCAGTACTTC; cdr3_aa: CAIRSGTYEQYF; v_call: TRBV10-3; d_call: TRBD2; clone_size: many; j_call: TRBJ2-7
cdr3_nt: TGCGCCAGCAGCCAAGACGGCATCTACCCTGCGAACACCGGGGAGCTGTTTTTT; cdr3_aa: CASSQDGIYPANTGELFF; v_call: TRBV4-3; d_call: -; clone_size: many; j_call: TRBJ2-2
cdr3_nt: TGTGCCAGCAGGGGCGCTGGGGCCAACGTCCTGACTTTC; cdr3_aa: CASRGAGANVLTF; v_call: TRBV25-1; d_call: -; clone_size: many; j_call: TRBJ2-6
cdr3_nt: TGTGCCAGCAGTTTGCCTCTTCGGGGACCGATTCAATACGAGCAGTACTTC; cdr3_aa: CASSLPLRGPIQYEQYF; v_call: TRBV28; d_call: -; clone_size: many; j_call: TRBJ2-7
cdr3_nt: TGTGCCAGCAGTGAGGGCGGGCGCTCCTACAATGAGCAGTTCTTC; cdr3_aa: CASSEGGRSYNEQFF; v_call: TRBV2; d_call: -; clone_size: -; j_call: TRBJ2-1
cdr3_nt: TGTGCCAGCAGTCTTTCCGCCGGGACAGGGGTCGAGCAGTACTTC; cdr3_aa: CASSLSAGTGVEQYF; v_call: TRBV12-3/TRBV12-4; d_call: TRBD1; clone_size: many; j_call: TRBJ2-7
cdr3_nt: TGTGCCAGCAGCTTTCTAGCGGACAACACGAATGAGCAGTTCTTC; cdr3_aa: CASSFLADNTNEQFF; v_call: TRBV5-4; d_call: TRBD2; clone_size: many; j_call: TRBJ2-1
cdr3_nt: TGTGCCAGCAGCCATCCTAAGAGCGGGGTAGGGACCTACGAGCAGTACTTC; cdr3_aa: CASSHPKSGVGTYEQYF; v_call: TRBV4-2; d_call: TRBD2; clone_size: many; j_call: TRBJ2-7
cdr3_nt: TGCAGCGATGAGGGTGGTATGAACACTGAAGCTTTCTTT; cdr3_aa: CSDEGGMNTEAFF; v_call: TRBV29-1; d_call: -; clone_size: -; j_call: TRBJ1-1
cdr3_nt: TGTGCCAGTAGTTCAACAGGGTTCAATCAGCCCCAGCATTTT; cdr3_aa: CASSSTGFNQPQHF; v_call: TRBV19; d_call: -; clone_size: few; j_call: TRBJ1-5
cdr3_nt: TGTGCCAGCAGCCGTCTGGGGGGAACTGGCAATCAGCCCCAGCATTTT; cdr3_aa: CASSRLGGTGNQPQHF; v_call: TRBV7-8; d_call: -; clone_size: -; j_call: TRBJ1-5
cdr3_nt: TGTGCCAGCAGCCGAACCCTAGCGGGAGGGTCCTACGAGCAGTACTTC; cdr3_aa: CASSRTLAGGSYEQYF; v_call: TRBV7-9; d_call: TRBD2; clone_size: many; j_call: TRBJ2-7
cdr3_nt: TGCGCCAGCAGCTTGATTTTCGGGGATCGGATTACCTACGAGCAGTACTTC; cdr3_aa: CASSLIFGDRITYEQYF; v_call: TRBV5-1; d_call: -; clone_size: few; j_call: TRBJ2-7
cdr3_nt: TGTGCCAGCAGTCCGACAGGGTTTACAGATACGCAGTATTTT; cdr3_aa: CASSPTGFTDTQYF; v_call: TRBV28; d_call: TRBD1; clone_size: many; j_call: TRBJ2-3
cdr3_nt: TGTGCCAGCAGCTTAGATCGACCTTCACCCCTCCACTTT; cdr3_aa: CASSLDRPSPLHF; v_call: TRBV11-2; d_call: -; clone_size: many; j_call: TRBJ1-6
cdr3_nt: TGTGCCAGCAGCCCAGGGAGAGGCCCCTACGAGCAGTACTTC; cdr3_aa: CASSPGRGPYEQYF; v_call: TRBV4-2; d_call: -; clone_size: -; j_call: TRBJ2-7
cdr3_nt: TGTGCCAGCAGCGTAGGGCAAGCGGGCGATGAGCAGTTCTTC; cdr3_aa: CASSVGQAGDEQFF; v_call: TRBV9; d_call: -; clone_size: many; j_call: TRBJ2-1
cdr3_nt: TGTGCCAGCAGACGACGAGACCTAGCGGGAGGAAACAATGAGCAGTTCTTC; cdr3_aa: CASRRRDLAGGNNEQFF; v_call: TRBV6-1; d_call: TRBD2; clone_size: -; j_call: TRBJ2-1
cdr3_nt: TGTGCCAGCAGTTTAGGGACTAGCGGGGACCCCTCCTACAATGAGCAGTTCTTC; cdr3_aa: CASSLGTSGDPSYNEQFF; v_call: TRBV12-3/TRBV12-4; d_call: TRBD2; clone_size: few; j_call: TRBJ2-1
cdr3_nt: TGCAGCGTTTTATCGGGGAACCAAGAGACCCAGTACTTC; cdr3_aa: CSVLSGNQETQYF; v_call: TRBV29-1; d_call: -; clone_size: many; j_call: TRBJ2-5
cdr3_nt: TGCGCCAGCAGCCAAGATAACGACGCGAGTAATGAGCAGTTCTTC; cdr3_aa: CASSQDNDASNEQFF; v_call: TRBV4-3; d_call: -; clone_size: many; j_call: TRBJ2-1
cdr3_nt: TGTGCCAGCAGTTACTCGAGAACAGGGAGAGCTTTCTTT; cdr3_aa: CASSYSRTGRAFF; v_call: TRBV6-5; d_call: -; clone_size: -; j_call: TRBJ1-1
cdr3_nt: TGCAGTGCGAGATGGTTCTCGGGGGAAAAACTGTTTTTT; cdr3_aa: CSARWFSGEKLFF; v_call: TRBV20-1; d_call: -; clone_size: few; j_call: TRBJ1-4
cdr3_nt: TGTGCCACCAGTGATGCGTCAAGGTCAGCGGACGAGCAGTACTTC; cdr3_aa: CATSDASRSADEQYF; v_call: TRBV24-1; d_call: -; clone_size: many; j_call: TRBJ2-7